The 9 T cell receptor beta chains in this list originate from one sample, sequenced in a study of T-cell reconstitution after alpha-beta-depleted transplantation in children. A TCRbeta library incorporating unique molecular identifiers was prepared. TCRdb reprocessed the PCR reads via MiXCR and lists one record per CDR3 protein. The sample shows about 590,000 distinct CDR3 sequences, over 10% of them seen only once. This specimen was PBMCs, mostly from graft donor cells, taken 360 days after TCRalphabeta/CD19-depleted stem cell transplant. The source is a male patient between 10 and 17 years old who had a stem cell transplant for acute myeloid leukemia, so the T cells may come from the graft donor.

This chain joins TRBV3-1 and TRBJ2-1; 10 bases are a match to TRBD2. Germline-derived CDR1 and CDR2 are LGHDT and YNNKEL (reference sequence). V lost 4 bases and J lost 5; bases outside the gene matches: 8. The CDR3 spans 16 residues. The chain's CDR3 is CASSLQTSGLNNEQFF. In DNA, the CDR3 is TGTGCCAGCAGCCTACAGACTAGCGGGCTCAACAATGAGCAGTTCTTC.

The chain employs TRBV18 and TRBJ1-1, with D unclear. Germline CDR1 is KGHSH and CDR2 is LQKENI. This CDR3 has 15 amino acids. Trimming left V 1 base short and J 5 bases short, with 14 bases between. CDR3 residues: CASSPRTIGKTEAFF. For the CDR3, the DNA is TGTGCCAGCTCACCACGGACGATTGGGAAAACTGAAGCTTTCTTT.

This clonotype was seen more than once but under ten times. CDR3 nucleotides: TGTGCCAGCAGCTTAGGGCCAGGGAGGAAGACCCAGTACTTC. Translating it yields CASSLGPGRKTQYF. This rearrangement joins TRBV11-2 to TRBJ2-5; TRBD2 might be the D (6 bases). The CDR3 runs 14 residues. Deletions cut 1 base from V and 6 bases from J, with 12 bases between. CDR1 is SGHAT and CDR2 is FQNNGV in the germline V gene. The whole variable domain, remainder taken from reference TRBV11-2 and TRBJ2-5, is EAGVAQSPRYKIIEKRQSVAFWCNPISGHATLYWYQQILGQGPKLLIQFQNNGVVDDSQLPKDRFSAERLKGVDSTLKIQPAKLEDSAVYLCASSLGPGRKTQYFGPGTRLLVL.

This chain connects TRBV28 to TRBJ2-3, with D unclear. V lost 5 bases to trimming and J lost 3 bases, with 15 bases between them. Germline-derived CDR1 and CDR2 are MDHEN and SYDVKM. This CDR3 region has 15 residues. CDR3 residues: CASSLERSGTDTQYF. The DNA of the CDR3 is TGTGCCAGCAGTCTCGAGAGGTCGGGTACAGATACGCAGTATTTT.

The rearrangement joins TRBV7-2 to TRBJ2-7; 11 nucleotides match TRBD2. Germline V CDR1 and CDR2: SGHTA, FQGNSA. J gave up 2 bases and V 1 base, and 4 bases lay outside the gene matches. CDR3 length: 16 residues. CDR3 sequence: CASSLVGTSGTYEQYF. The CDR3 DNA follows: TGTGCCAGCAGCTTAGTAGGGACTAGCGGTACCTACGAGCAGTACTTC.

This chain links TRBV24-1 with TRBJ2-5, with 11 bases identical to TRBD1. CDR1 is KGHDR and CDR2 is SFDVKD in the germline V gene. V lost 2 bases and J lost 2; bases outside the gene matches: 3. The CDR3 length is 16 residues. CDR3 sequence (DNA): TGTGCCACCAGTGATTCCCGGGACAGGGGGCAAGAGACCCAGTACTTC. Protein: CATSDSRDRGQETQYF.

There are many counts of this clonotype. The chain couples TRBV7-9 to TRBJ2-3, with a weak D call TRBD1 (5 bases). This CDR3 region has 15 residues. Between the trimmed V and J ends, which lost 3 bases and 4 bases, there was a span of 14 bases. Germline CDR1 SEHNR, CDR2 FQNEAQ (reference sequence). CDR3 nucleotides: TGTGCCAGCAGCTTCAAGGGGAATAAGGCAGATACGCAGTATTTT. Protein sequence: CASSFKGNKADTQYF.

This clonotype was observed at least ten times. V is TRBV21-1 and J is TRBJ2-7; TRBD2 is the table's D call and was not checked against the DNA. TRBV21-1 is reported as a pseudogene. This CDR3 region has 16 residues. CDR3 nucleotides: TGTGCCAGCAGCAAAGGGGGAGGCAGGTGTGGCTACGAGCAGTACTTC. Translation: CASSKGGGRCGYEQYF.

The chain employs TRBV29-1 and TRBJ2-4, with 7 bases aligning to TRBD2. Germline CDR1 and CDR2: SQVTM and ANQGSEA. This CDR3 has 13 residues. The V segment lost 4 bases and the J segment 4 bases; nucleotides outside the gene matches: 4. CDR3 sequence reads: CSVGREGKNIQYF. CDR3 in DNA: TGCAGCGTTGGCAGGGAGGGGAAAAACATTCAGTACTTC.